The 16 T cell receptor beta chains given below trace back to one sample, sequenced in a study of PD-L1 blockade in urothelial cancer. Time point in this sample: pretreatment peripheral blood. Measured with immunoSEQ multiplex PCR; TCRdb has only the in-frame clones, and not every one. This sample carries 40,000 to 50,000 clones, around 84% of them seen once, and the ten largest clones take 3% to 4%. The sample was PBMCs, taken around atezolizumab (anti-PD-L1) treatment. The receptors were sampled from a man aged 70-80 years with urothelial cancer.

V is TRBV7-9 and J is TRBJ1-2; D may be TRBD1 (5 bases). CDR1 is SEHNR, CDR2 FQNEAQ, per germline (reference sequence). V lost 2 bases to trimming and J lost 6 bases, with 25 bases between them. The CDR3 totals 18 residues. The DNA for the CDR3 is TGTGCCAGCAGCTTATTAACCCCAGGTCAACGGCCCAGGGATGGCTACACCTTC. Translation: CASSLLTPGQRPRDGYTF.

For the CDR3, the DNA is TGTGCCAGCAGCGGGGGGGGCGTAGGCACCGGGGAGCTGTTTTTT. Its protein product is CASSGGGVGTGELFF. J is TRBJ2-2 and V is TRBV4-2, with D possibly being TRBD2 (7 bases). CDR1 and CDR2 (germline): LGHNA, YNFKEQ. CDR3 length equals 15 residues. V lost 5 bases to trimming and J lost 4 bases, with 14 bases between them.

The chain couples TRBV7-2 to TRBJ2-7; 10 bases fit TRBD2. V lost 2 bases and J lost 2; bases outside the gene matches: 3. Looked up from germline, CDR1 is SGHTA and CDR2 is FQGNSA. The CDR3 runs 15 residues. The CDR3 nucleotides are TGTGCCAGCAGCTTATCAACTAGCGGGGCCTACGAGCAGTACTTC. It codes for CASSLSTSGAYEQYF.

This clone is a singleton in its sample. In nucleotides, the CDR3 is TGCGCCAGCAGCCGATCCACAGGGGGCAACGCAGAGCAGTACTTC. Translated: CASSRSTGGNAEQYF. The genes are TRBV4-3 and TRBJ2-7; 9 nucleotides align to TRBD1. The germline V gene encodes CDR1 LGHNA and CDR2 YSLEER. CDR3 length: 15 residues. Trimming removed 4 bases from V and 7 bases from J; junction bases left unmatched: 11.

This chain connects TRBV6-5 to TRBJ1-1, with unresolved D. CDR1 is MNHEY and CDR2 is SVGAGI in the germline V gene. The CDR3 has 11 amino acids. The ends were cut back, 7 bases at V and 9 bases at J, with 12 bases in the middle. The chain's CDR3 is CASTSELKAFF. CDR3 coding DNA: TGTGCCAGCACCTCTGAGCTGAAAGCTTTCTTT.

The gene calls are TRBV29-1 and TRBJ1-2; 8 bases align to TRBD1. CDR1 and CDR2 (germline): SQVTM, ANQGSEA. The length of the CDR3 is 15 residues. V was clipped by 4 bases and J by 3 bases; unmatched bases: 10. The CDR3 loop is CSVASPGQVYYGYTF. CDR3 DNA: TGCAGCGTTGCCAGTCCGGGACAGGTTTACTATGGCTACACCTTC.

The rearrangement joins TRBV5-1 to TRBJ1-1, with D perhaps matching TRBD1 (6 bases). Trimming left V 0 bases short and J 6 bases short, with 21 bases between. Germline CDR1 SGHRS, CDR2 YFSETQ. This CDR3 has 17 amino acids. For the CDR3, the DNA is TGCGCCAGCAGCTTGGGGGGGCTGACAGTCGGAGAGGCTGAAGCTTTCTTT. This gives the protein CASSLGGLTVGEAEAFF.

This rearrangement joins TRBV9 to TRBJ1-2; possibly TRBD1 for D (5 bases). The CDR3 has 13 residues. V dropped 4 bases and J dropped 4 bases, with 11 bases sitting between them. Looked up from germline, CDR1 is SGDLS and CDR2 is YYNGEE. The CDR3 nucleotides are TGTGCCAGCAGCCTCGACAGCACCTATGGCTACACCTTC. Translated: CASSLDSTYGYTF.

The table lists this clone with a few counts. The rearrangement uses TRBV4-3 and TRBJ2-7; TRBD2 is a possible D gene (5 bases). CDR3 length: 14 residues. From germline, CDR1 is LGHNA and CDR2 YSLEER. V was pared by 0 bases and J by 6 bases, with 12 bases between. CDR3 sequence (DNA): TGCGCCAGCAGCCAAGATACGGGGTACCGCGAGCAGTACTTC. This sequence encodes CASSQDTGYREQYF.

V gene TRBV4-3 combines with J gene TRBJ1-5; maybe TRBD1 (6 bases). CDR1 is LGHNA, CDR2 YSLEER, per germline. V was trimmed by 1 base and J by 4 bases, leaving 11 bases between them. CDR3 length equals 15 residues. CDR3 protein: CASSQAWQGNQPQHF. The CDR3, as DNA: TGCGCCAGCAGCCAAGCGTGGCAGGGGAATCAGCCCCAGCATTTT.

This chain joins TRBV5-4 and TRBJ2-5; D may be TRBD1 (6 bases). CDR1 and CDR2 from the germline V gene are SGHNT and YYREEE (reference sequence). CDR3 size: 14 residues. V gave up 1 base and J gave up 3 bases, with 10 bases separating them. The CDR3 DNA reads as TGTGCCAGCAGCTTGCAGGACAGCAAAGAGACCCAGTACTTC. This codes for CASSLQDSKETQYF. Supplemented by reference TRBV5-4 and TRBJ2-5, the full variable domain reads ETGVTQSPTHLIKTRGQQVTLRCSSQSGHNTVSWYQQALGQGPQFIFQYYREEENGRGNFPPRFSGLQFPNYSSELNVNALELDDSALYLCASSLQDSKETQYFGPGTRLLVL.

The chain recombines TRBV19 with TRBJ1-2; TRBD1 is a possible D gene (5 bases). Germline CDR1 is LNHDA and CDR2 is SQIVND (reference sequence). This CDR3 region has 14 residues. V lost 1 base, J lost 3 bases, and 9 bases lay in between. The CDR3 here is CASSIGGRDYGYTF. The CDR3, as DNA: TGTGCCAGTAGTATAGGGGGCAGGGACTATGGCTACACCTTC.

This clone was counted once. The chain carries TRBV5-1 and TRBJ2-7, with 11 bases aligning to TRBD1. With V trimmed by 1 base and J by 3 bases, 3 bases remained unmatched. The CDR3 totals 15 residues. CDR1 and CDR2 from the germline V gene are SGHRS and YFSETQ. In nucleotides, the CDR3 is TGCGCCAGCAGCTTGCCGGGACAGGGGGTCTACGAGCAGTACTTC. Its protein product is CASSLPGQGVYEQYF. The full variable domain, rest sourced from reference TRBV5-1 and TRBJ2-7, is KAGVTQTPRYLIKTRGQQVTLSCSPISGHRSVSWYQQTPGQGLQFLFEYFSETQRNKGNFPGRFSGRQFSNSRSEMNVSTLELGDSALYLCASSLPGQGVYEQYFGPGTRLTVT.

The chain has TRBV7-2 and TRBJ2-7; D possibly corresponds to TRBD1 (6 bases). CDR1 and CDR2 from the germline V gene are SGHTA and FQGNSA. The CDR3 has 15 amino acids. V shed 2 bases and J shed 2 bases, with 13 bases lying between them. CDR3 residues: CASSLRAGATYEQYF. The CDR3 DNA reads as TGTGCCAGCAGCTTACGCGCAGGGGCGACCTACGAGCAGTACTTC.

The V and J genes are TRBV2 and TRBJ2-1, with 11 bases lining up with TRBD2. The germline CDR1 and CDR2 sequences are SNHLY and FYNNEI. V lost 6 bases and J lost 7; bases outside the gene matches: 5. The CDR3 runs to 14 residues. CDR3 sequence reads: CASSLGLAVNEQFF. In DNA form, the CDR3 reads TGTGCCAGCAGCCTGGGACTAGCGGTTAATGAGCAGTTCTTC.

The CDR3 coding sequence is TGTGCCAGCAGCGTATCGCCGGGACAGGGGACTGAGCAGTTCTTC. It is translated as CASSVSPGQGTEQFF. The chain has TRBV9 and TRBJ2-1, with 10 bases that match TRBD1. The CDR3 loop spans 15 amino acids. J gave up 9 bases and V 1 base, and 7 bases lay outside the gene matches. Germline values: CDR1 SGDLS, CDR2 YYNGEE.